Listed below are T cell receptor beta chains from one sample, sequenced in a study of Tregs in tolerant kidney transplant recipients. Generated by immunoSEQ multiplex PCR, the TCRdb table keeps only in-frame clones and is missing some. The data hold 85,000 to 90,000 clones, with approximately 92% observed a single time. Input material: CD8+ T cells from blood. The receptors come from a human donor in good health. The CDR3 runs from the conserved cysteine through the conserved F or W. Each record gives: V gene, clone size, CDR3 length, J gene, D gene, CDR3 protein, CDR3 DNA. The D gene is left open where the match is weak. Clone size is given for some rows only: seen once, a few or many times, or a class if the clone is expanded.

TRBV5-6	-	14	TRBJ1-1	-	CASSLSGDNTEAFF	TGTGCCAGCAGCTTATCCGGGGACAACACTGAAGCTTTCTTT
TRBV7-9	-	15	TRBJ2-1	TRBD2	CASSFTSGTYNEQFF	TGTGCCAGCAGCTTTACTAGCGGGACTTACAATGAGCAGTTCTTC
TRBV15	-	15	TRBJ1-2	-	CATSRDKRVGYGYTF	TGTGCCACCAGCAGAGATAAAAGGGTTGGCTATGGCTACACCTTC
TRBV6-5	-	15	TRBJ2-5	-	CASSYSEGRVETQYF	TGTGCCAGCAGTTACTCGGAAGGGCGGGTAGAGACCCAGTACTTC
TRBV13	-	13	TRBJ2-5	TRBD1	CASSYRGEETQYF	TGTGCCAGCAGCTACAGGGGAGAAGAGACCCAGTACTTC
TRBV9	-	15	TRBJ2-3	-	CASSVGLTTPDTQYF	TGTGCCAGCAGCGTAGGGCTAACCACCCCAGATACGCAGTATTTT
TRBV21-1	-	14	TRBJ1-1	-	CASSPDVQNTEAFF	TGTGCCAGCAGCCCGGACGTCCAGAACACTGAAGCTTTCTTT
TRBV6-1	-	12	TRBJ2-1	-	CASSQIWSEQFF	TGTGCCAGCAGCCAGATATGGTCAGAGCAGTTCTTC
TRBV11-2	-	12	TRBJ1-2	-	CASSLPGYGYTF	TGTGCCAGCAGCTTACCCGGGTATGGCTACACCTTC
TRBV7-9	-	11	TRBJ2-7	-	CASSSTDEQYF	TGTGCCAGCAGCTCCACGGACGAGCAGTACTTC
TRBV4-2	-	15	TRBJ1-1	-	CASSNTGLEGTEAFF	TGTGCCAGCAGCAACACAGGGCTCGAGGGGACTGAAGCTTTCTTT
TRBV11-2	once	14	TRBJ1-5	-	CASSLGGSNQPQHF	TGTGCCAGCAGCTTAGGGGGGTCGAATCAGCCCCAGCATTTT
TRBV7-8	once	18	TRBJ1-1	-	CASSLGIINGLLLTEAFF	TGTGCCAGCAGCTTAGGTATAATTAATGGACTCCTCCTAACTGAAGCTTTCTTT
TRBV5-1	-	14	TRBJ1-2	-	CASSYIEGSYGYTF	TGCGCCAGCAGCTATATAGAGGGGAGCTATGGCTACACCTTC
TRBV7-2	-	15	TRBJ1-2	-	CASSLASSGLYGYTF	TGTGCCAGCAGCTTAGCATCATCAGGCCTCTATGGCTACACCTTC
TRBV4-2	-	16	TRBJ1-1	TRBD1	CASSGDSTEGFIEAFF	TGTGCCAGCAGCGGGGACAGTACTGAGGGATTTATTGAAGCTTTCTTT
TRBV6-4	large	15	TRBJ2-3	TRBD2	CASRPGTSDTDTQYF	TGTGCCAGCAGACCCGGGACTAGCGACACAGATACGCAGTATTTT
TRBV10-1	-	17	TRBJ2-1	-	CASSEGYGQGAYNEQFF	TGCGCCAGCAGTGAGGGGTATGGTCAGGGAGCCTACAATGAGCAGTTCTTC
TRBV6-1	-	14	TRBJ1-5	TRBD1	CASLRTGPNQPQHF	TGTGCCAGCCTCCGGACAGGGCCTAATCAGCCCCAGCATTTT
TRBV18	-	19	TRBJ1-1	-	CASSPQDPGTLVMNTEAFF	TGTGCCAGCTCACCTCAAGACCCCGGGACATTAGTCATGAACACTGAAGCTTTCTTT
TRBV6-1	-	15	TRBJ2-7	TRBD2	CASSVGLAGGYEQYF	TGTGCCAGCAGTGTAGGACTAGCGGGAGGCTACGAGCAGTACTTC
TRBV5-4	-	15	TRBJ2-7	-	CASSYRAGGSYEQYF	TGTGCCAGCAGCTACCGGGCCGGGGGCTCCTACGAGCAGTACTTC
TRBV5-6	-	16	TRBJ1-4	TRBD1	CASSKRQGATNEKLFF	TGTGCCAGCAGCAAGAGACAGGGTGCAACTAATGAAAAACTGTTTTTT
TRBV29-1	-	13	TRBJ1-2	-	CSVVGGDNYGYTF	TGCAGCGTTGTAGGGGGAGATAACTATGGCTACACCTTC
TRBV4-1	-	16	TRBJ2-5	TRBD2	CASSPPLAGGPETQYF	TGCGCCAGCAGCCCCCCCTTAGCGGGAGGGCCGGAGACCCAGTACTTC
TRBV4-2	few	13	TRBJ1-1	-	CASSQQMNTEAFF	TGTGCCAGCAGCCAGCAGATGAACACTGAAGCTTTCTTT
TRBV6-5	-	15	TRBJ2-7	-	CASSSIPTESYEQYF	TGTGCCAGCAGCAGCATCCCAACCGAATCCTACGAGCAGTACTTC
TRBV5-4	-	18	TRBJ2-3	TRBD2	CASSSGTSGRAFPDTQYF	TGTGCCAGCAGCTCCGGGACTAGCGGGAGGGCCTTCCCAGATACGCAGTATTTT
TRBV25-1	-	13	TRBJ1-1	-	CASRTDRTRGAFF	TGTGCCAGCAGGACTGACAGGACGAGGGGAGCTTTCTTT
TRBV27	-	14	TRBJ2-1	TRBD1	CASSPGTGYNEQFF	TGTGCCAGCAGTCCCGGGACAGGCTACAATGAGCAGTTCTTC
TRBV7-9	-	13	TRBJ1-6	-	CASSYTLGSPLHF	TGTGCCAGCAGCTACACGTTGGGTTCACCCCTCCACTTT
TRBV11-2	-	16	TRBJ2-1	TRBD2	CASSFIETSGSYEQFF	TGTGCCAGCAGCTTTATAGAGACTAGCGGCTCATATGAGCAGTTCTTC
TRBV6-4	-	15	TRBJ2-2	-	CASSDKDSLTGELFF	TGTGCCAGCAGTGACAAGGACAGTCTTACCGGGGAGCTGTTTTTT
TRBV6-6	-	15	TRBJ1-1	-	CPRGFNPSKNTEAFF	TGTCCAAGGGGTTTCAATCCCTCGAAGAACACTGAAGCTTTCTTT
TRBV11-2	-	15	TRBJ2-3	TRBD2	CASSDSGLGTDTQYF	TGTGCCAGCAGCGATAGCGGGTTGGGCACAGATACGCAGTATTTT
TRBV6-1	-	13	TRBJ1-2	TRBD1	CASSENRGWGYTF	TGTGCCAGCAGTGAAAACAGGGGCTGGGGCTACACCTTC
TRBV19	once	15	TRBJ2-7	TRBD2	CASSIGLAGGYEQYF	TGTGCCAGTAGTATAGGACTAGCGGGAGGCTACGAGCAGTACTTC
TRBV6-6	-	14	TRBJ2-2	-	CASFSPANTGELFF	TGTGCCAGCTTCTCACCCGCGAACACCGGGGAGCTGTTTTTT
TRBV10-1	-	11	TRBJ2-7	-	CASSEGYEQYF	TGCGCCAGCAGTGAAGGTTACGAGCAGTACTTC
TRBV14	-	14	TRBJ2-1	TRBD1	CASSQGQGPNEQFF	TGTGCCAGCAGCCAAGGACAGGGGCCTAATGAGCAGTTCTTC
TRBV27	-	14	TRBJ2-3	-	CASSLPGHTDTQYF	TGTGCCAGCAGTTTACCAGGCCACACAGATACGCAGTATTTT
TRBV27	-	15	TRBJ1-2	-	CASSPPGGAIYGYTF	TGTGCCAGCAGTCCCCCCGGCGGGGCCATCTATGGCTACACCTTC
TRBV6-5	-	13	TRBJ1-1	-	CASRLLLNTEAFF	TGTGCCAGCAGGCTCCTCCTGAACACTGAAGCTTTCTTT
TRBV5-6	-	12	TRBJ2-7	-	CASSSSSYEQYF	TGTGCCAGCAGCTCCAGCTCCTACGAGCAGTACTTC
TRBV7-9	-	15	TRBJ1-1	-	CASSPGPRGIAEAFF	TGTGCCAGCAGCCCCGGCCCGCGGGGTATCGCTGAAGCTTTCTTT
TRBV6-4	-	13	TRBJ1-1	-	CASSYGGNTEAFF	TGTGCCAGCAGTTACGGAGGGAACACTGAAGCTTTCTTT
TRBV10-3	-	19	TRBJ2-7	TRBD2	CAISEGTSGRTGLTYEQYF	TGTGCCATCAGCGAGGGGACTAGCGGGCGAACGGGACTGACCTACGAGCAGTACTTC
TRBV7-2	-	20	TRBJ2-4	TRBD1	CASSLALETGTSLAKNIQYF	TGTGCCAGCAGCTTAGCCCTGGAGACAGGGACCTCTCTAGCCAAAAACATTCAGTACTTC
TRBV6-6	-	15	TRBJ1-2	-	CASSYSHGDNYGYTF	TGTGCCAGCAGTTACTCTCACGGGGACAACTATGGCTACACCTTC
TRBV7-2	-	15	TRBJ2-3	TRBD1	CASSFRDRRTDTQYF	TGTGCCAGCAGCTTCCGGGACAGGAGAACAGATACGCAGTATTTT
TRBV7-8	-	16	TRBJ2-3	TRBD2	CASSSRTSGGLDTQYF	TGTGCCAGCAGCTCCCGGACTAGCGGGGGATTAGATACGCAGTATTTT
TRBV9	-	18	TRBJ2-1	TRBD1	CASSVSLRRDRVGDEQFF	TGTGCCAGCAGCGTTTCCCTACGCCGGGACAGGGTAGGGGATGAGCAGTTCTTC
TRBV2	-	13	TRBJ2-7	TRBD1	CASRQGLSYEQYF	TGTGCCAGCAGACAGGGGCTATCCTACGAGCAGTACTTC